This TCR beta chain was sequenced in a study of shared clonotypes between healthy human individuals. Those who donated were healthy HIV-negative adults, with no recent acute infections or vaccinations reported. Trimming shortened V by 10 bases and J by 2 bases, and 20 bases separated the two germline ends. The V gene's germline CDR1 is MDHEN and CDR2 SYDVKM. This CDR3 contains 15 residues. The data were produced by immunoSEQ multiplex PCR, yet TCRdb's version contains in-frame clones alone and is incomplete. The table lists 2 million to 3 million clones, approximately 93% of them singletons. The source material was naive CD4+ T cells from PBMCs. Described subset: CD45RA+ positively selected. The V call is TRBV28, the J call TRBJ2-5; weak D call: TRBD1 (6 bases). This clonotype was obtained from a man younger than 35 in good health. Some clones in this sample may be carry-over from other donors' samples. The CDR3 protein is CAIMGAGKSQETQYF. DNA of the CDR3: TGTGCCATTATGGGGGCAGGCAAATCACAAGAGACCCAGTACTTC.